Each of the 16 T cell receptor beta chains below was sequenced from the same sample in a study of shared clonotypes between healthy human individuals. Cells designated naive CD8 were CD45RO-negative and were positively selected for CCR7, with terminally differentiated effector memory CD45RA+ cells excluded. Method: immunoSEQ multiplex PCR; TCRdb's copy keeps in-frame clones and lacks some. The repertoire includes about 820,000 clones, 90% to 95% of them detected once, and 24% sits in the top ten. The sample comprised naive CD8+ T cells sorted from blood. These receptors all come from a man aged 30-40 years in good health.

This rearrangement joins TRBV29-1 to TRBJ2-2; unclear D gene. The V gene's germline CDR1 is SQVTM and CDR2 ANQGSEA. This CDR3 has 14 amino acids. Trimming stripped 5 bases from V and 2 bases from J, with 12 bases between. In DNA form, the CDR3 reads TGCAGCGTTTTTTCTTCGGAAAACACCGGGGAGCTGTTTTTT. Translation gives CSVFSSENTGELFF.

This clone was seen a few times. The genes are TRBV7-9 and TRBJ2-7; D is ambiguous. The CDR3 is 11 residues long. V lost 4 bases, J lost 11 bases, and 12 bases lay in between. Germline CDR1 reads SEHNR; CDR2 reads FQNEAQ (reference sequence). CDR3 protein: CASSYLGAKYF. DNA for the CDR3: TGTGCCAGCAGCTATCTAGGAGCCAAGTACTTC.

This chain links TRBV7-2 with TRBJ2-7; the match to TRBD2 covers 9 bases. V dropped 3 bases and J dropped 3; count of bases not matched to a gene: 9. CDR1 and CDR2 from the germline V gene are SGHTA and FQGNSA. The CDR3 is 16 amino acids. DNA for the CDR3: TGTGCCAGCAGCTTCATCCCTCCTAGCGGGGACTACGAGCAGTACTTC. It yields the protein CASSFIPPSGDYEQYF.

Concerning this clone: Other DNA sequences within the sample encode an identical CDR3. This rearrangement joins TRBV4-3 to TRBJ2-1; D gene uncertain. The CDR3 loop spans 15 amino acids. V was shortened by 0 bases and J by 1 base, with 7 bases between the two germline ends. The germline V gene encodes CDR1 LGHNA and CDR2 YSLEER. Written as DNA, the CDR3 is TGCGCCAGCAGCCAAGATCGGGCTTCCTACAATGAGCAGTTCTTC. It codes for CASSQDRASYNEQFF.

As regards this clone: This likely came from a read error, as a far larger clone is one base away. The CDR3 DNA reads as TGTGCCAACAGCAAAACTAGACAGGGCGGTAAGTACACCATATATTTT. Its translation is CANSKTRQGGKYTIYF. The chain employs TRBV21-1 and TRBJ1-3; no check of the table's D call, TRBD1, against the DNA was made. TRBV21-1 represents a pseudogene. This CDR3 is built from 16 residues.

This rearrangement joins TRBV28 to TRBJ1-2; 7 nucleotides agree with TRBD1. This CDR3 comprises 14 residues. In germline, CDR1 is MDHEN, CDR2 SYDVKM. The CDR3 sequence: CASFGGQYNYGYTF. The CDR3 nucleotides are TGTGCGAGTTTCGGGGGACAGTATAACTATGGCTACACCTTC.

The chain links TRBV9 to TRBJ2-2; D not certain. Between the trimmed V and J ends, which lost 3 bases and 3 bases, there was a span of 12 bases. The CDR3 extends over 15 amino acids. CDR1 and CDR2 (germline): SGDLS, YYNGEE. The CDR3, as DNA: TGTGCCAGCAGCGGAGGCCAGACTTACACCGGGGAGCTGTTTTTT. Translating gives CASSGGQTYTGELFF.

V gene TRBV10-2 combines with J gene TRBJ2-7; no clear D gene. Germline V CDR1 and CDR2: WSHSY, SAAADI. The length of the CDR3 is 12 residues. Deletions cut 5 bases from V and 2 bases from J, with 7 bases between. The CDR3 is CASSSAAYEQYF. In nucleotides, the CDR3 is TGCGCCAGCAGTTCCGCAGCCTACGAGCAGTACTTC.

In its sample, this clone was seen a few times. J is TRBJ2-7 and V is TRBV27; D is ambiguous. The V end lost 5 bases, the J end lost 0 bases, and 14 bases lay between the germline ends. CDR3 length: 15 residues. Germline lookup yields CDR1 MNHEY and CDR2 SMNVEV (reference sequence). CDR3 DNA sequence: TGTGCCAGCAGTGGTAGGTCGAAAGACTCCTACGAGCAGTACTTC. It is translated as CASSGRSKDSYEQYF.

The chain combines TRBV13 with TRBJ2-2; either TRBD1 or TRBD2 may supply D (5 bases each). This CDR3 region has 17 residues. Trimming removed 0 bases at V and 0 bases at J, with 11 bases between. Germline V gene lookup returns CDR1 PRHDT and CDR2 FYEKMQ (reference sequence). CDR3 sequence reads: CASSLGRGESNTGELFF. The CDR3 region has the DNA TGTGCCAGCAGCTTAGGCCGAGGGGAGTCGAACACCGGGGAGCTGTTTTTT.

The V call is TRBV7-9, the J call TRBJ2-7, with 7 bases lining up with TRBD1. The CDR3 consists of 14 residues. The V segment lost 5 bases and the J segment 2 bases; nucleotides outside the gene matches: 6. The germline gives CDR1 SEHNR, CDR2 FQNEAQ (reference sequence). CDR3: CASSHRDRTYEQYF. In nucleotides, the CDR3 is TGTGCCAGCAGCCACCGGGACAGAACCTACGAGCAGTACTTC.

This clone has a single count. J is TRBJ2-5 and V is TRBV4-3, with D maybe TRBD2 (7 bases). CDR1 and CDR2 from the germline V gene are LGHNA and YSLEER. The CDR3 contains 15 residues. The ends were cut back, 0 bases at V and 5 bases at J, with 13 bases in the middle. This CDR3 reads CASSQDGGAGETQYF. CDR3 DNA sequence: TGCGCCAGCAGCCAAGATGGGGGGGCCGGGGAGACCCAGTACTTC.

The gene calls are TRBV7-9 and TRBJ2-1; 8 bases are shared with TRBD1. This CDR3 has 13 residues. The ends lost 5 bases at V and 6 bases at J; junction bases unmatched: 3. CDR1 is SEHNR, CDR2 FQNEAQ, per germline (reference sequence). CDR3 in amino acids: CASSRTGSNEQFF. As DNA, the CDR3 is TGTGCCAGCAGCCGGACAGGGAGCAATGAGCAGTTCTTC.

The CDR3 loop reads CASMIYGISSTDTQYF. CDR3 DNA: TGTGCCAGCATGATATACGGGATAAGTTCCACAGATACGCAGTATTTT. V gene TRBV6-6 combines with J gene TRBJ2-3; D perhaps matches TRBD2 (5 bases). Germline CDR1 is MNHNY and CDR2 is SVGAGI (reference sequence). Deletions cut 7 bases from V and 2 bases from J, with 19 bases between. The CDR3 has 16 residues.

The J gene is TRBJ2-1, the V gene TRBV7-3; TRBD2 matches at 14 bases. J was trimmed by 6 bases and V by 2 bases; bases with no gene match: 12. The CDR3 has 19 amino acids. Germline V lookup: CDR1 SGHTA, CDR2 FQGTGA. CDR3: CASSLGLAGGPGSFNEQFF. The CDR3 nucleotides read TGTGCCAGCAGCTTAGGACTAGCGGGAGGCCCGGGCTCTTTCAATGAGCAGTTCTTC.

V usage is TRBV5-1 and J usage is TRBJ2-1; no clear D. Germline assignment: CDR1 SGHRS and CDR2 YFSETQ. Trimming removed 2 bases at V and 7 bases at J, with 19 bases between. The CDR3 consists of 16 residues. For the CDR3, the DNA is TGCGCCAGCAGCTTATACGTTAGCTCATTTCGGAATGAGCAGTTCTTC. This translates into CASSLYVSSFRNEQFF.